These 28 T cell receptor beta chains came from one sample sequenced in a study of glioma-infiltrating T cells after dendritic cell vaccination listed by TCRdb under 2016. Libraries were built with the immunoSEQ multiplex PCR assay. TCRdb holds this immuneACCESS table with in-frame rearrangements only. Some clones are missing; in checked studies, unresolved V genes explain under half, and the rest has no known cause. This sample comprises roughly 90,000 clones, 70% to 90% of them detected only once. Of the sample, 15% to 19% is held by the ten largest clones. The starting material was blood, obtained before dendritic cell vaccination. The receptor source for this set is a human donor with glioblastoma.

The chain couples TRBV7-9 to TRBJ1-2; tentative D call: TRBD1 (6 bases). Deletions cut 1 base from V and 2 bases from J, with 20 bases between. There are 18 residues in the CDR3. Per germline, CDR1 SEHNR and CDR2 FQNEAQ (reference sequence). As DNA, the CDR3 is TGTGCCAGCAGCTTAGAGGAGAGTTACAGGGAAGGGAACTATGGCTACACCTTC. This translates into CASSLEESYREGNYGYTF.

The J gene is TRBJ2-1, the V gene TRBV14; weak D call: TRBD1 (6 bases). Germline V gives CDR1 SGHDN, CDR2 FVKESK. CDR3 length equals 14 residues. The V end lost 4 bases, the J end lost 9 bases, and 16 bases lay between the germline ends. CDR3 residues: CASSPRRQVGEQFF. For the CDR3, the DNA is TGTGCCAGCAGCCCGCGGAGACAGGTTGGTGAGCAGTTCTTC.

A few counts support this clone. The chain is built from TRBV19 and TRBJ2-2, with TRBD2 as a possible D gene (5 bases). Between the trimmed V and J ends, which lost 6 bases and 4 bases, there was a span of 12 bases. Germline-derived CDR1 and CDR2 are LNHDA and SQIVND (reference sequence). This CDR3 region has 14 residues. CDR3 nucleotide sequence: TGTGCCAGTAGACTAGATTTTGGCACCGGGGAGCTGTTTTTT. Translated, it gives CASRLDFGTGELFF.

The V gene is TRBV9, the J gene TRBJ2-2, with D hard to call. Germline V CDR1 and CDR2: SGDLS, YYNGEE. This CDR3 is built from 13 residues. V was shortened by 3 bases and J by 4 bases, with 7 bases between the two germline ends. The CDR3, as DNA: TGTGCCAGCAGCGCGGTTCGCACCGGGGAGCTGTTTTTT. Its translation: CASSAVRTGELFF.

This rearrangement joins TRBV27 to TRBJ1-5, with a weak D call TRBD1 (5 bases). The CDR3 consists of 15 residues. Germline V gene data show CDR1 as MNHEY and CDR2 as SMNVEV (reference sequence). The V gene lost 6 bases and the J gene lost 0 bases, with 12 bases spanning the gap. CDR3 loop: CASRDDSYSNQPQHF. Written as DNA, the CDR3 is TGTGCCAGCAGAGACGACAGCTATAGCAATCAGCCCCAGCATTTT.

The chain is built from TRBV9 and TRBJ1-6, with unresolved D. CDR1 and CDR2 from the germline V gene are SGDLS and YYNGEE. The CDR3 sequence is 13 residues long. Trimming left V 4 bases short and J 10 bases short, with 12 bases between. The CDR3 DNA reads TGTGCCAGCAGCCGCGGGTCGTGGTCACCCCTCCACTTT. Its translation: CASSRGSWSPLHF.

This clone was picked up a small number of times. The genes are TRBV7-9 and TRBJ1-1, with D perhaps matching TRBD1 (5 bases). CDR3 length equals 14 residues. Trimming cost V 0 bases and J 1 base, with 6 bases left between them. CDR1 and CDR2 (germline): SEHNR, FQNEAQ (reference sequence). In DNA form, the CDR3 reads TGTGCCAGCAGCTTAGCAGGGGCGAACACTGAAGCTTTCTTT. This gives the protein CASSLAGANTEAFF.

This clone came up once. V gene TRBV14 combines with J gene TRBJ1-1, with 9 bases identical to TRBD1. Trimming removed 1 base from V and 0 bases from J; junction bases left unmatched: 12. The CDR3 loop spans 19 amino acids. Germline loops: CDR1 SGHDN, CDR2 FVKESK. In DNA form, the CDR3 reads TGTGCCAGCAGCCAAGTGCTACCCTCCGACAGGGGGATGAACACTGAAGCTTTCTTT. Translated, it gives CASSQVLPSDRGMNTEAFF. The complete variable domain, with remaining parts taken from reference TRBV14 and TRBJ1-1, reads EAGVTQFPSHSVIEKGQTVTLRCDPISGHDNLYWYRRVMGKEIKFLLHFVKESKQDESGMPNNRFLAERTGGTYSTLKVQPAELEDSGVYFCASSQVLPSDRGMNTEAFFGQGTRLTVV.

J is TRBJ2-5 and V is TRBV11-2, with a possible D match to TRBD2 (6 bases). The length of the CDR3 is 15 residues. CDR1 is SGHAT, CDR2 FQNNGV, per germline. The germline V and J ends were trimmed by 4 bases and 4 bases, with 16 bases remaining between them. Here the CDR3 reads CASSSRRAGGETQYF. The CDR3 bases are TGTGCCAGCAGCTCCCGGAGGGCCGGGGGAGAGACCCAGTACTTC.

V is TRBV28 and J is TRBJ2-7, with a possible D match to TRBD1 (6 bases). CDR1 and CDR2 (germline): MDHEN, SYDVKM. V lost 4 bases, J lost 1 base, and 23 bases lay in between. This CDR3 has 18 residues. In DNA, the CDR3 is TGTGCCAGCAGTTCCCCCATCATAGGGACACTGAATTCCTACGAGCAGTACTTC. Translation gives CASSSPIIGTLNSYEQYF.

This chain uses TRBV5-1 with TRBJ1-1, with 9 bases aligning to TRBD1. The length of the CDR3 is 14 residues. Unmatched junction bases numbered 6, after V lost 4 bases and J lost 5 bases. Per the germline V gene, CDR1 is SGHRS and CDR2 is YFSETQ. The CDR3 DNA reads as TGCGCCAGCAGCGCGGGACAGGGAGGGACTGAAGCTTTCTTT. Amino acid sequence: CASSAGQGGTEAFF.

This clone came up a few times. The rearrangement links TRBV5-4 to TRBJ2-3, with 8 bases lining up with TRBD1. J lost 3 bases, V lost 5 bases, and 2 bases had no gene match. The CDR3 is made up of 13 amino acids. Germline CDR1 reads SGHNT; CDR2 reads YYREEE (reference sequence). The CDR3 region has the DNA TGTGCCAGCAGAACAGGGGGGACAGATACGCAGTATTTT. It specifies CASRTGGTDTQYF.

As DNA, the CDR3 is TGTGCCAGCAGCCCCGGACAGGCCCTGAACACCGGGGAGCTGTTTTTT. Its protein is CASSPGQALNTGELFF. The chain uses TRBV7-8 and TRBJ2-2; TRBD1 matches at 7 bases. V shed 5 bases, J shed 1 base, and the junction held 7 bases outside the gene matches. There are 16 residues in the CDR3. Germline CDR1 is SGHVS and CDR2 is FQNEAQ.

CDR3 nucleotides: TGTGCCAGCAGCCAAGGGCTAGCGGGAGATTTTCAAGAGACCCAGTACTTC. The encoded protein is CASSQGLAGDFQETQYF. The rearrangement uses TRBV4-2 and TRBJ2-5, with TRBD2 matching 10 bases. The CDR3 has 17 amino acids. Germline lookup yields CDR1 LGHNA and CDR2 YNFKEQ. V lost 1 base, J lost 2 bases, and 7 bases stayed unmatched.

J is TRBJ1-1 and V is TRBV11-1, with D maybe TRBD1 (5 bases). The V and J ends lost 3 bases and 5 bases respectively, with 13 bases between them. There are 14 residues in the CDR3. Germline lookup yields CDR1 SGHAT and CDR2 FQDESV (reference sequence). The CDR3 region has the DNA TGTGCCAGCAGCTTGAGGAGGGGAGTTACTGAAGCTTTCTTT. Translation gives CASSLRRGVTEAFF.

This clone was seen a handful of times. The chain carries TRBV2 and TRBJ2-5, with D perhaps TRBD1 (6 bases). Trimming shortened V by 6 bases and J by 2 bases, and 13 bases separated the two germline ends. In germline, CDR1 is SNHLY, CDR2 FYNNEI. This CDR3 comprises 14 residues. The CDR3 DNA is TGTGCCAGCAGCGGGACAAGCCTTCAAGAGACCCAGTACTTC. This translates into CASSGTSLQETQYF.

This chain links TRBV5-6 with TRBJ1-5, with D perhaps TRBD1 (6 bases). Germline assignment: CDR1 SGHDT and CDR2 YYEEEE. The CDR3 is 18 residues long. V was shortened by 2 bases and J by 2 bases, with 20 bases between the two germline ends. The DNA of the CDR3 is TGTGCCAGCAGCTTAGGCTTGGGGGGGGCCGTACGCAATCAGCCCCAGCATTTT. Protein product: CASSLGLGGAVRNQPQHF.

The chain employs TRBV9 and TRBJ2-3; 9 bases match TRBD2. Germline V gene sequence: CDR1 SGDLS, CDR2 YYNGEE. This CDR3 has 18 residues. J lost 4 bases, V lost 0 bases, and 12 bases had no gene match. The CDR3 DNA reads TGTGCCAGCAGCGTAGAGGCTAGCGGGATATTTGGCGCAGATACGCAGTATTTT. Translation: CASSVEASGIFGADTQYF. Together with reference TRBV9 and TRBJ2-3, the CDR3 gives the full variable domain: DSGVTQTPKHLITATGQRVTLRCSPRSGDLSVYWYQQSLDQGLQFLIQYYNGEERAKGNILERFSAQQFPDLHSELNLSSLELGDSALYFCASSVEASGIFGADTQYFGPGTRLTVL.

The chain combines TRBV21-1 with TRBJ1-1; TRBD1, the D gene given by the table, was not confirmed from the DNA. TRBV21-1 is a pseudogene locus. The CDR3 is 21 amino acids. CDR3 region: CASSSQPGARGTFGANTEAFF. Here the CDR3 DNA reads TGTGCCAGCAGCAGCCAGCCCGGGGCCCGTGGGACATTTGGGGCGAACACTGAAGCTTTCTTT.

The chain recombines TRBV11-3 with TRBJ2-5, with 9 bases matching TRBD1. CDR1 is SGHNT, CDR2 YENEEA, per germline. This CDR3 has 13 amino acids. V lost 3 bases and J lost 4; bases outside the gene matches: 0. The CDR3 coding sequence is TGTGCCAGCAGCTTGGACAGGGGAGAGACCCAGTACTTC. It codes for CASSLDRGETQYF.

This clone has a single count. The chain combines TRBV9 with TRBJ2-3, with 7 bases that match TRBD2. The CDR3 loop spans 15 amino acids. Unmatched junction bases numbered 7, after V lost 4 bases and J lost 2 bases. From germline, CDR1 is SGDLS and CDR2 YYNGEE. The CDR3 sequence: CASSPREGSTDTQYF. CDR3 DNA sequence: TGTGCCAGCAGCCCCAGGGAGGGATCCACAGATACGCAGTATTTT.

The J gene is TRBJ2-1, the V gene TRBV15; D may be TRBD2 (6 bases). V gave up 0 bases and J gave up 7 bases, with 13 bases separating them. The CDR3 consists of 15 residues. The germline V gene encodes CDR1 LNHNV and CDR2 YYDKDF (reference sequence). CDR3 sequence (DNA): TGTGCCACCAGCAGAGAGGACGGAGGGGTGAATGAGCAGTTCTTC. It yields the protein CATSREDGGVNEQFF.

The genes are TRBV7-2 and TRBJ1-5; 10 nucleotides line up with TRBD1. The CDR3 is 16 residues long. The germline V gene encodes CDR1 SGHTA and CDR2 FQGNSA. After removal of 5 bases from V and 1 base from J, the junction contained 5 bases not matched to a gene. The chain's CDR3 is CASSLGTGVSNQPQHF. The CDR3 nucleotides are TGTGCCAGCAGCCTCGGGACAGGGGTAAGCAATCAGCCCCAGCATTTT.

The chain is built from TRBV12-5 and TRBJ2-5; D is perhaps TRBD2 (5 bases). CDR3 length: 12 amino acids. V was pared by 3 bases and J by 5 bases, with 7 bases between. Germline V CDR1 and CDR2: LGHNT, FRNRAP. As DNA, the CDR3 is TGTGCTAGTGGTTTCGGGGAGGAGACCCAGTACTTC. Translating gives CASGFGEETQYF.

The chain has TRBV6-5 and TRBJ1-4, with a weak D call TRBD1 (6 bases). Germline values: CDR1 MNHEY, CDR2 SVGAGI. There are 15 residues in the CDR3. Trimming shortened V by 2 bases and J by 5 bases, and 12 bases separated the two germline ends. CDR3 DNA sequence: TGTGCCAGCAGTTACAGGGGGGGTTTGAATGAAAAACTGTTTTTT. The encoded protein is CASSYRGGLNEKLFF.

The chain combines TRBV19 with TRBJ2-4, with 8 bases fitting TRBD2. There are 17 residues in the CDR3. V was pared by 5 bases and J by 2 bases, with 11 bases of the junction left unmatched. The germline gives CDR1 LNHDA, CDR2 SQIVND (reference sequence). In DNA, the CDR3 is TGTGCCAGTAGTGTACTGGGACTAGTAGACCCCAAAAACATTCAGTACTTC. It is translated as CASSVLGLVDPKNIQYF.

The rearrangement uses TRBV28 and TRBJ2-7, with a tentative D call TRBD2 (5 bases). The germline V and J ends were trimmed by 3 bases and 5 bases, with 5 bases remaining between them. There are 11 residues in the CDR3. Germline V gene sequence: CDR1 MDHEN, CDR2 SYDVKM. The DNA for the CDR3 is TGTGCCAGCAGTTTGGAGGACGAGCAGTACTTC. Its protein is CASSLEDEQYF. Combining the CDR3 with reference TRBV28 and TRBJ2-7 gives the whole variable domain DVKVTQSSRYLVKRTGEKVFLECVQDMDHENMFWYRQDPGLGLRLIYFSYDVKMKEKGDIPEGYSVSREKKERFSLILESASTNQTSMYLCASSLEDEQYFGPGTRLTVT.

The chain links TRBV14 to TRBJ2-1, with TRBD2 matching 11 bases. The junction had 7 bases not matched to a gene; V was cut back by 4 bases and J by 2 bases. From germline, CDR1 is SGHDN and CDR2 FVKESK. The CDR3 runs 17 residues. The CDR3 region is CASSRAIAGGAYNEQFF. In nucleotides, the CDR3 is TGTGCCAGCAGCCGGGCAATAGCGGGAGGGGCCTACAATGAGCAGTTCTTC. The variable domain in full, with the rest retrieved from reference TRBV14 and TRBJ2-1, is EAGVTQFPSHSVIEKGQTVTLRCDPISGHDNLYWYRRVMGKEIKFLLHFVKESKQDESGMPNNRFLAERTGGTYSTLKVQPAELEDSGVYFCASSRAIAGGAYNEQFFGPGTRLTVL.